The rows below give T cell receptor beta chains drawn from one sample of a study of regulatory T cells in long-lasting Graves disease. One entry per CDR3 protein, called by TCRdb with MiXCR from the multiplex PCR reads. The repertoire has fewer than 400,000 distinct CDR3 sequences, less than 25% of them found once; the top ten carry around 21%. The starting material was peripheral blood mononuclear cells (PBMCs), obtained when the disease was refractory, from a patient treated with antithyroid drugs. The source is a female donor with Graves disease. CDR3s include the opening cysteine and the closing phenylalanine or tryptophan. D genes are given only for firm matches. Where a row states a size, it is once, few, many or the class of an expanded clone; other rows omit it.

J gene,clone size,V gene,D gene,CDR3 protein,CDR3 DNA
TRBJ2-6,many,TRBV28,.,CASSGRESGANVLTF,TGTGCCAGCAGTGGAAGGGAGTCTGGGGCCAACGTCCTGACTTTC
TRBJ1-1,few,TRBV19,TRBD1,CASSIKGQTMNTEAFF,TGTGCCAGTAGTATCAAGGGACAGACAATGAACACTGAAGCTTTCTTT
TRBJ1-1,many,TRBV12-3/TRBV12-4,.,CASSSAGITTEAFF,TGTGCCAGCAGTTCCGCCGGGATAACCACTGAAGCTTTCTTT
TRBJ1-3,few,TRBV19,.,CASTTAVRSGNTIYF,TGTGCCAGTACTACGGCGGTTCGGTCTGGAAACACCATATATTTT
TRBJ2-6,many,TRBV6-1,.,CASIQGRRSGANVLTF,TGTGCCAGCATCCAGGGACGGCGCTCTGGGGCCAACGTCCTGACTTTC
TRBJ2-3,few,TRBV7-2,.,CASSPAWTSTDTQYF,TGTGCCAGCAGTCCAGCGTGGACCAGCACAGATACGCAGTATTTT
TRBJ2-7,many,TRBV28,TRBD2,CASSLFSGGRGHEQYF,TGTGCCAGCAGTTTATTTTCGGGCGGGAGAGGGCACGAGCAGTACTTC
TRBJ2-7,few,TRBV9,TRBD1,CASSVGWDSGSYEQYF,TGTGCCAGCAGCGTAGGATGGGACAGCGGCTCCTACGAGCAGTACTTC
TRBJ2-7,few,TRBV4-2,TRBD2,CASSQDSGASSYEQYF,TGTGCCAGCAGCCAAGACAGCGGGGCAAGCTCCTACGAGCAGTACTTC
TRBJ2-2,many,TRBV10-3,TRBD2,CAINPTSGRTTGELFF,TGTGCCATCAATCCAACTAGCGGGAGGACAACCGGGGAGCTGTTTTTT
TRBJ1-1,.,TRBV20-1,TRBD1,CSARDVGQGIIEAFF,TGCAGTGCTAGAGACGTCGGACAGGGAATTATTGAAGCTTTCTTT
TRBJ1-2,few,TRBV4-2,TRBD1,CASSQGGGQAYGYTF,TGTGCCAGCAGCCAAGGGGGAGGACAGGCCTATGGCTACACCTTC
TRBJ1-2,many,TRBV7-9,.,CASSLVGQNYGYTF,TGTGCCAGCAGCTTGGTTGGACAAAACTATGGCTACACCTTC
TRBJ1-2,few,TRBV19,TRBD1,CASSHPGGNYGYTF,TGTGCCAGTAGTCACCCAGGGGGAAACTATGGCTACACCTTC
TRBJ1-1,many,TRBV5-1,.,CASSRDLANTEAFF,TGCGCCAGCAGCCGGGACCTCGCGAACACTGAAGCTTTCTTT
TRBJ2-7,.,TRBV7-6,TRBD2,CASSLGLAGGPIDEQYF,TGTGCCAGCAGCTTAGGACTAGCGGGAGGGCCAATCGACGAGCAGTACTTC
TRBJ1-5,few,TRBV7-8,.,CASSLVVGQLNQPQHF,TGTGCCAGCAGCTTAGTCGTAGGACAGTTGAATCAGCCCCAGCATTTT
TRBJ2-7,many,TRBV30,.,CAWMGKGGYEQYF,TGTGCCTGGATGGGGAAGGGAGGTTACGAGCAGTACTTC
TRBJ2-2,.,TRBV11-2,TRBD1,CASSSLQGAQVGELFF,TGTGCCAGCAGCTCACTCCAGGGGGCCCAAGTCGGGGAGCTGTTTTTT
TRBJ1-2,.,TRBV7-2,.,CASSLPTSKGYTF,TGTGCCAGCAGCTTACCCACTTCGAAAGGCTACACCTTC
TRBJ2-1,few,TRBV6-2/TRBV6-3,TRBD2,CASSAQTSGSQNEQFF,TGTGCCAGCAGTGCGCAAACTAGCGGGAGTCAAAATGAGCAGTTCTTC
TRBJ2-7,.,TRBV4-1,.,CASSQAVLAEEQYF,TGCGCCAGCAGCCAAGCAGTGCTAGCTGAAGAGCAGTACTTC
TRBJ1-5,many,TRBV7-2,TRBD1,CASSLRDRSNQPQHF,TGTGCCAGCAGCTTGAGGGACAGGAGCAATCAGCCCCAGCATTTT
TRBJ1-2,.,TRBV9,.,CATRGGHGYTF,TGTGCCACTCGGGGGGGGCACGGCTACACCTTC
TRBJ1-1,.,TRBV18,.,CASSPPNSRTHTEAFF,TGTGCCAGCTCACCACCGAACAGCCGGACACACACTGAAGCTTTCTTT
TRBJ2-1,.,TRBV20-1,TRBD1,CSASIWDRGTNEQFF,TGCAGTGCTAGTATTTGGGACAGGGGTACTAATGAGCAGTTCTTC
TRBJ1-3,.,TRBV7-2,.,CASSPWTEFSGNTIYF,TGTGCCAGCAGCCCGTGGACGGAATTCTCTGGAAACACCATATATTTT
TRBJ1-2,.,TRBV6-4,.,CASSPTAANYGYTF,TGTGCCAGCAGCCCGACCGCTGCTAACTATGGCTACACCTTC
TRBJ2-5,many,TRBV6-5,.,CASSYSRHIEETQYF,TGTGCCAGCAGTTACTCGAGACACATCGAAGAGACCCAGTACTTC
TRBJ2-5,many,TRBV10-2,TRBD2,CASNPRIAGDQETQYF,TGCGCCAGCAACCCGAGGATAGCGGGAGACCAAGAGACCCAGTACTTC
TRBJ2-7,.,TRBV24-1,TRBD2,CATSDLWEGVGDYEQYF,TGTGCCACCAGTGATCTGTGGGAGGGTGTCGGCGACTACGAGCAGTACTTC
TRBJ2-7,many,TRBV7-2,TRBD1,CASSLGQGTYEQYF,TGTGCCAGCAGCCTAGGACAGGGCACCTACGAGCAGTACTTC
TRBJ2-1,.,TRBV27,.,CASSALLGGRNEQFF,TGTGCCAGCAGTGCGTTATTAGGAGGGCGGAATGAGCAGTTCTTC
TRBJ1-4,many,TRBV15,TRBD1,CATSSGLGTGDEKLFF,TGTGCCACCAGCAGCGGTCTCGGGACAGGTGATGAAAAACTGTTTTTT
TRBJ2-7,many,TRBV12-3/TRBV12-4,TRBD2,CASSLGLARGRGYEQYF,TGTGCCAGCAGCCTGGGACTAGCGAGGGGGCGGGGTTACGAGCAGTACTTC
TRBJ1-4,.,TRBV12-3/TRBV12-4,.,CASSPGVPKLFF,TGTGCCAGCAGTCCCGGGGTTCCTAAACTGTTTTTT
TRBJ1-1,many,TRBV7-6,.,CASSSGRWNTEAFF,TGTGCCAGCAGCTCGGGACGGTGGAACACTGAAGCTTTCTTT
TRBJ1-2,few,TRBV10-3,.,CAIRQANEDGYTF,TGTGCCATCAGACAGGCTAATGAGGATGGCTACACCTTC
TRBJ2-5,many,TRBV2,TRBD1,CASSELMTGGQETQYF,TGTGCCAGCAGTGAATTAATGACAGGGGGTCAAGAGACCCAGTACTTC
TRBJ2-4,many,TRBV12-3/TRBV12-4,TRBD1,CASSHHRGLVNIQYF,TGTGCCAGCAGTCACCACAGGGGGTTGGTAAACATTCAGTACTTC
TRBJ2-7,.,TRBV15,TRBD1,CATSQGGSSYEQYF,TGTGCCACCAGCCAAGGGGGCAGTTCCTACGAGCAGTACTTC
TRBJ2-2,.,TRBV20-1,TRBD2,CSARDLGGRAGTGELFF,TGCAGTGCTAGAGATCTGGGCGGGAGGGCCGGCACCGGGGAGCTGTTTTTT
TRBJ1-3,few,TRBV7-2,TRBD1,CASSFGQGAISGNTIYF,TGTGCCAGCAGCTTTGGACAGGGGGCTATCTCTGGAAACACCATATATTTT
TRBJ2-7,many,TRBV7-3,TRBD1,CASSPGQVSDEQYF,TGTGCCAGCAGTCCGGGACAGGTCTCTGACGAGCAGTACTTC
TRBJ1-5,many,TRBV28,TRBD1,CASSRTGQGGNQPQHF,TGTGCCAGCAGTCGGACCGGACAGGGAGGCAATCAGCCCCAGCATTTT
TRBJ1-1,.,TRBV11-3,.,CASSSRPGGRVGNTEAFF,TGTGCCAGCAGCTCTAGGCCGGGGGGGCGAGTCGGGAACACTGAAGCTTTCTTT
TRBJ1-5,.,TRBV19,.,CASAPSGISNQPQHF,TGTGCCAGTGCCCCCTCAGGGATTAGCAATCAGCCCCAGCATTTT
TRBJ1-5,.,TRBV6-2/TRBV6-3,.,CASRGWDSNQPQHF,TGTGCCAGCCGAGGCTGGGACAGCAATCAGCCCCAGCATTTT
TRBJ2-7,few,TRBV2,TRBD2,CASRGLSFYEQYF,TGTGCCAGCAGGGGACTATCGTTTTACGAGCAGTACTTC
TRBJ2-7,.,TRBV20-1,TRBD1,CSARDRDQGYEQYF,TGCAGTGCTCGGGACAGGGATCAGGGTTACGAGCAGTACTTC